These 31 T cell receptor beta chains were all obtained from the same sample, sequenced in a study of shared clonotypes between healthy human individuals. Libraries were prepared by immunoSEQ multiplex PCR; TCRdb keeps only in-frame clonotypes and omits some of them. Counted here are 2 million to 2.5 million clones, approximately 94% occurring once; the ten biggest clones make up roughly 1.1%. Only CD45RO-negative cells positively selected for CCR7 counted as naive CD8 cells, so terminally differentiated effector memory CD45RA+ cells were excluded. Sample: naive CD8+ T cells sorted from blood. Every receptor here comes from a man aged 18 to 29 in good health.

This rearrangement joins TRBV29-1 to TRBJ2-7; weak D call: TRBD1 (6 bases). The CDR3 runs 12 residues. Germline CDR1 is SQVTM and CDR2 is ANQGSEA. Trimming cost V 2 bases and J 3 bases, with 8 bases left between them. The CDR3 bases are TGCAGCGTTGAAATAGGGGGCTACGAGCAGTACTTC. Protein: CSVEIGGYEQYF.

J is TRBJ2-3 and V is TRBV5-5; D tentatively reads TRBD1 or TRBD2 (5 bases each). The CDR3 spans 14 residues. V was clipped by 6 bases and J by 4 bases, with 15 bases between them. Looked up from germline, CDR1 is SGHKS and CDR2 is YYEKEE (reference sequence). Here the CDR3 DNA reads TGTGCCAGCACCTGGGGGTTGGCTTCAGATACGCAGTATTTT. This translates into CASTWGLASDTQYF.

This clone was recorded a few times. The chain uses TRBV11-2 and TRBJ2-2; no reliable D call. V lost 3 bases and J 1 base, leaving 3 bases between the germline ends. This CDR3 region has 13 residues. The germline CDR1 and CDR2 sequences are SGHAT and FQNNGV. CDR3 nucleotide sequence: TGTGCCAGCAGCTTCGGGAACACCGGGGAGCTGTTTTTT. Amino acid sequence: CASSFGNTGELFF.

This clone was detected a few times. This chain uses TRBV27 with TRBJ1-6; D not resolved. This CDR3 has 14 residues. CDR1 is MNHEY and CDR2 is SMNVEV in the germline V gene (reference sequence). V was clipped by 2 bases and J by 7 bases, with 9 bases between them. The CDR3 here is CASSLPSPNSPLHF. For the CDR3, the DNA is TGTGCCAGCAGTTTACCCAGCCCAAATTCACCCCTCCACTTT.

The chain has TRBV28 and TRBJ1-1; TRBD1 is a possible D gene (5 bases). The CDR3 contains 14 residues. V was shortened by 6 bases and J by 4 bases, with 15 bases between the two germline ends. The germline gives CDR1 MDHEN, CDR2 SYDVKM. CDR3 amino acids: CASRAGPLSTEAFF. As DNA, the CDR3 is TGTGCCAGCAGGGCGGGACCGTTGAGCACTGAAGCTTTCTTT.

The V call is TRBV6-5, the J call TRBJ2-5; D may be TRBD2 (5 bases). Germline CDR1 reads MNHEY; CDR2 reads SVGAGI. The CDR3 is 15 amino acids. V shed 4 bases and J shed 5 bases, with 17 bases lying between them. This chain's CDR3 is CASSSLPGMRETQYF. The CDR3 DNA follows: TGTGCCAGCAGTTCGCTTCCCGGGATGAGGGAGACCCAGTACTTC.

The CDR3 spells CATSREQLAKNIQYF. In DNA, the CDR3 is TGTGCCACCAGCAGGGAGCAGCTAGCCAAAAACATTCAGTACTTC. The J gene is TRBJ2-4, the V gene TRBV15; D gene uncertain. The CDR3 has 15 amino acids. Looked up from germline, CDR1 is LNHNV and CDR2 is YYDKDF (reference sequence). The V end lost 3 bases, the J end lost 0 bases, and 9 bases lay between the germline ends.

The gene calls are TRBV7-2 and TRBJ1-1, with D possibly TRBD1 on 5 matching bases. V was shortened by 6 bases and J by 1 base, with 12 bases between the two germline ends. This CDR3 is built from 14 residues. In germline, CDR1 is SGHTA, CDR2 FQGNSA. As DNA, the CDR3 is TGTGCCAGCAGTTCTCCGACAGAGAACACTGAAGCTTTCTTT. Translating gives CASSSPTENTEAFF.

The chain has TRBV5-3 and TRBJ2-1, with TRBD2 identical over 9 bases. TRBV5-3 is flagged as an ORF with uncertain function. J was trimmed by 5 bases and V by 0 bases; bases with no gene match: 6. CDR3 length: 16 amino acids. CDR3 sequence reads: CARSLDLAGENNEQFF. Written as DNA, the CDR3 is TGTGCCAGAAGCTTGGATTTAGCGGGAGAAAACAATGAGCAGTTCTTC.

Notes on this clone: Other nucleotide sequences in the sample specify the same CDR3. The chain is built from TRBV2 and TRBJ1-2; the D gene is possibly TRBD1 (6 bases). Per the germline V gene, CDR1 is SNHLY and CDR2 is FYNNEI. This CDR3 contains 14 residues. Trimming removed 3 bases at V and 4 bases at J, with 12 bases between. In DNA form, the CDR3 reads TGTGCCAGCAGTGAGGGGCAGGGGTTCTATGGCTACACCTTC. This codes for CASSEGQGFYGYTF.

The V and J genes are TRBV4-3 and TRBJ2-1; 10 bases line up with TRBD2. Germline CDR1 and CDR2: LGHNA and YSLEER. This CDR3 is built from 16 residues. V gave up 4 bases and J gave up 4 bases; unmatched junction bases: 7. DNA for the CDR3: TGCGCCAGCAGCCCCCCGGTAGCGGGAGGTTACAATGAGCAGTTCTTC. It is translated as CASSPPVAGGYNEQFF.

The gene calls are TRBV6-5 and TRBJ1-1, with TRBD1 matching 7 bases. CDR1 MNHEY and CDR2 SVGAGI come from the germline V gene. This CDR3 spans 15 amino acids. V lost 5 bases, J lost 3 bases, and 9 bases stayed unmatched. CDR3 sequence (DNA): TGTGCCAGCAGTCTAACCACTGACAGGGACACTGAAGCTTTCTTT. It codes for CASSLTTDRDTEAFF.

The CDR3 loop reads CSVQGRGSYEQYF. DNA for the CDR3: TGCAGCGTCCAAGGGCGCGGGAGCTACGAGCAGTACTTC. The V gene is TRBV29-1, the J gene TRBJ2-7; 7 positions match TRBD2. The CDR3 is 13 amino acids. With V trimmed by 6 bases and J by 3 bases, 8 bases remained unmatched. From germline, CDR1 is SQVTM and CDR2 ANQGSEA.

For this clone: The identical CDR3 is also encoded by other nucleotide sequences in the sample. This chain links TRBV11-2 with TRBJ2-2; no definite D call. The V end lost 3 bases, the J end lost 1 base, and 3 bases lay between the germline ends. The CDR3 runs to 13 residues. Germline lookup yields CDR1 SGHAT and CDR2 FQNNGV. In DNA form, the CDR3 reads TGTGCCAGCAGCTTTCTGAACACCGGGGAGCTGTTTTTT. Translating gives CASSFLNTGELFF.

The chain has TRBV27 and TRBJ2-3; 13 bases match TRBD2. After removal of 2 bases from V and 4 bases from J, the junction contained 6 bases not matched to a gene. Germline V gives CDR1 MNHEY, CDR2 SMNVEV (reference sequence). The CDR3 is 17 residues long. The CDR3: CASSLELGLAGSDTQYF. The DNA for the CDR3 is TGTGCCAGCAGTTTAGAGTTGGGACTAGCGGGATCAGATACGCAGTATTTT.

The chain uses TRBV19 and TRBJ2-3; 8 bases are a match to TRBD2. V lost 3 bases, J lost 4 bases, and 12 bases stayed unmatched. Germline V gene data show CDR1 as LNHDA and CDR2 as SQIVND (reference sequence). The CDR3 covers 17 residues. Here the CDR3 reads CASSIASGGALPDTQYF. The CDR3 bases are TGTGCCAGTAGTATCGCCTCGGGGGGGGCCCTCCCAGATACGCAGTATTTT.

This sequence joins TRBV4-1 and TRBJ2-7, with 9 bases identical to TRBD1. The CDR3 covers 18 residues. Germline CDR1 is MGHRA and CDR2 is YSYEKL. V shed 1 base, J shed 0 bases, and the junction held 10 bases outside the gene matches. Here the CDR3 reads CASSQVGPGTGPSYEQYF. CDR3 DNA: TGCGCCAGCAGCCAAGTAGGACCCGGGACAGGGCCCTCCTACGAGCAGTACTTC.

The J gene is TRBJ1-5, the V gene TRBV6-4; maybe TRBD1 (5 bases). Germline assignment: CDR1 MRHNA and CDR2 SNTAGT. This CDR3 is built from 13 residues. Trimming shortened V by 2 bases and J by 6 bases, and 8 bases separated the two germline ends. CDR3 protein: CASSDGGSQPQHF. Written as DNA, the CDR3 is TGTGCCAGCAGTGACGGGGGATCTCAGCCCCAGCATTTT.

The count of this clone is one. The chain employs TRBV11-2 and TRBJ2-7, with unresolved D. Trimming cost V 5 bases and J 4 bases, with 12 bases left between them. The germline CDR1 and CDR2 sequences are SGHAT and FQNNGV. The CDR3 runs 13 residues. This CDR3 reads CASSLTQEYEQYF. DNA of the CDR3: TGTGCCAGCAGCCTAACACAAGAGTACGAGCAGTACTTC.

The genes are TRBV28 and TRBJ2-7; TRBD1 is a possible D gene (7 bases). This CDR3 spans 15 amino acids. The germline V gene encodes CDR1 MDHEN and CDR2 SYDVKM. V lost 4 bases, J lost 0 bases, and 13 bases lay in between. CDR3 in amino acids: CASSYRGLISYEQYF. CDR3 bases: TGTGCCAGCAGTTACAGGGGACTTATCTCCTACGAGCAGTACTTC.

The chain employs TRBV15 and TRBJ2-3; TRBD2 aligns across 13 bases. CDR1 and CDR2 from the germline V gene are LNHNV and YYDKDF (reference sequence). The CDR3 runs 16 residues. The ends lost 3 bases at V and 4 bases at J; junction bases unmatched: 4. DNA for the CDR3: TGTGCCACCAGCAGGTCGGGACTAGCGGGGCCAGATACGCAGTATTTT. As protein: CATSRSGLAGPDTQYF. Full variable domain (outside the CDR3, taken from reference TRBV15 and TRBJ2-3): DAMVIQNPRYQVTQFGKPVTLSCSQTLNHNVMYWYQQKSSQAPKLLFHYYDKDFNNEADTPDNFQSRRPNTSFCFLDIRSPGLGDTAMYLCATSRSGLAGPDTQYFGPGTRLTVL.

The chain uses TRBV12-5 and TRBJ2-2; D gene ambiguous. The germline gives CDR1 LGHNT, CDR2 FRNRAP. There are 14 residues in the CDR3. Trimming pared 1 base from V and 3 bases from J, leaving 6 bases between. The CDR3 sequence: CASGLDSHTGELFF. CDR3 nucleotides: TGTGCTAGTGGTTTGGACAGTCACACCGGGGAGCTGTTTTTT. The full variable domain, with the rest looked up from reference TRBV12-5 and TRBJ2-2, is DARVTQTPRHKVTEMGQEVTMRCQPILGHNTVFWYRQTMMQGLELLAYFRNRAPLDDSGMPKDRFSAEMPDATLATLKIQPSEPRDSAVYFCASGLDSHTGELFFGEGSRLTVL.

Turning to this clone: The sample contains more than one DNA sequence encoding this CDR3. V and J are TRBV4-1 and TRBJ1-1; tentative D call: TRBD1 (5 bases). There are 15 residues in the CDR3. The germline V gene has CDR1 MGHRA and CDR2 YSYEKL. V lost 0 bases and J 5 bases, leaving 13 bases between the germline ends. As DNA, the CDR3 is TGCGCCAGCAGCCAAGAGGGCGGGCGGGGGACTGAAGCTTTCTTT. As protein: CASSQEGGRGTEAFF.

The J gene is TRBJ2-1, the V gene TRBV7-8; D is unclear. The germline V and J ends were trimmed by 2 bases and 7 bases, with 12 bases remaining between them. Looked up from germline, CDR1 is SGHVS and CDR2 is FQNEAQ. CDR3 length equals 14 residues. CDR3 protein: CASSLLASSNEQFF. The CDR3 DNA reads as TGTGCCAGCAGCTTATTGGCTTCAAGTAATGAGCAGTTCTTC.

Remarks on this clone: The sample holds other DNA sequences that translate to the same CDR3. In nucleotides, the CDR3 is TGCGCCAGCAGCTTGGAAATCTACAATGAGCAGTTCTTC. It is translated as CASSLEIYNEQFF. The chain recombines TRBV5-1 with TRBJ2-1, with unresolved D. The V end lost 0 bases, the J end lost 3 bases, and 4 bases lay between the germline ends. In germline, CDR1 is SGHRS, CDR2 YFSETQ. This CDR3 has 13 residues.

The chain employs TRBV7-9 and TRBJ2-5; D is perhaps TRBD1 (5 bases). Germline CDR1 reads SEHNR; CDR2 reads FQNEAQ (reference sequence). V gave up 6 bases and J gave up 3 bases, with 14 bases separating them. The CDR3 is 14 residues long. CDR3 bases: TGTGCCAGCAGGCATACGACAGCTAAAGAGACCCAGTACTTC. This sequence encodes CASRHTTAKETQYF.

The chain has TRBV29-1 and TRBJ1-2; no clear D gene. The CDR3 is made up of 14 amino acids. Trimming pared 5 bases from V and 7 bases from J, leaving 20 bases between. The germline gives CDR1 SQVTM, CDR2 ANQGSEA. DNA for the CDR3: TGCAGCGTTATCCAAAGGGAGGGAGGATCTGGCTACACCTTC. This codes for CSVIQREGGSGYTF.

The chain combines TRBV9 with TRBJ1-3; no reliable D call. In germline, CDR1 is SGDLS, CDR2 YYNGEE. CDR3 length equals 14 residues. V shed 5 bases and J shed 1 base, with 10 bases lying between them. CDR3 sequence (DNA): TGTGCCAGCAGTGACATTGTTTCTGGAAACACCATATATTTT. As protein: CASSDIVSGNTIYF. Full variable domain (outside the CDR3, taken from reference TRBV9 and TRBJ1-3): DSGVTQTPKHLITATGQRVTLRCSPRSGDLSVYWYQQSLDQGLQFLIQYYNGEERAKGNILERFSAQQFPDLHSELNLSSLELGDSALYFCASSDIVSGNTIYFGEGSWLTVV.

This chain links TRBV14 with TRBJ2-7; D may match TRBD1 or TRBD2 (6 bases each). V lost 2 bases, J lost 5 bases, and 10 bases lay in between. Germline CDR1 is SGHDN and CDR2 is FVKESK. The CDR3 runs 13 residues. Here the CDR3 DNA reads TGTGCCAGCAGCCAAAGGGGGAGGCACGAGCAGTACTTC. This codes for CASSQRGRHEQYF.

The V gene is TRBV7-8, the J gene TRBJ1-4; 7 nucleotides align to TRBD1. This CDR3 has 15 residues. Germline CDR1 and CDR2: SGHVS and FQNEAQ. Losses at the gene ends were 5 bases for V and 4 bases for J; bases not matched to a gene: 7. CDR3 sequence: CASSTRQGVNEKLFF. CDR3 nucleotides: TGTGCCAGCAGCACCCGACAGGGTGTTAATGAAAAACTGTTTTTT.

The chain links TRBV6-1 to TRBJ1-1; a possible D gene is TRBD1 (5 bases). The CDR3 is made up of 14 amino acids. Trimming took off 1 base at V and 8 bases at J, with 14 bases between the two ends. CDR1 is MNHNS and CDR2 is SASEGT in the germline V gene. In DNA, the CDR3 is TGTGCCAGCAGTGAAGGGGTTGTTGGGGGGGAAGCTTTCTTT. Protein product: CASSEGVVGGEAFF.